Below are 22 T cell receptor beta chains sequenced from a single sample in a study of CD8 T cells in ankylosing spondylitis. Study-wide results and limits: A TCR beta motif of roughly 8 highly homologous variants seemed to mark ankylosing spondylitis blood.

TCRdb itself ran the 5' RACE reads through MiXCR, one entry per CDR3 protein. The sample lists more than 500,000 distinct CDR3 sequences, 5.3% occurring once. The antigens of these receptors remain unknown. The sample comprised blood, either unsorted or a sorted T cell fraction (not recorded which). The receptors shown here come from a male donor with ankylosing spondylitis.

This clonotype was counted ten times or more. This chain links TRBV5-1 with TRBJ1-2; the D gene is possibly TRBD1 (5 bases). The CDR3 loop spans 14 amino acids. Germline CDR1 and CDR2: SGHRS and YFSETQ. Trimming cost V 4 bases and J 7 bases, with 17 bases left between them. The CDR3 region has the DNA TGCGCCAGCAGCCTAGGACATACCTATGGTGGCTACACCTTC. Translation gives CASSLGHTYGGYTF. Full variable domain (remainder filled in from reference TRBV5-1 and TRBJ1-2): KAGVTQTPRYLIKTRGQQVTLSCSPISGHRSVSWYQQTPGQGLQFLFEYFSETQRNKGNFPGRFSGRQFSNSRSEMNVSTLELGDSALYLCASSLGHTYGGYTFGSGTRLTVV.

This clonotype appeared many times. The genes are TRBV6-2 or TRBV6-3 and TRBJ2-7, with D perhaps TRBD1 or TRBD2 (5 bases each). The CDR3 is 12 residues long. V lost 5 bases and J lost 13, with 18 bases in between. Germline CDR1 reads MNHEY; CDR2 reads SVGEGT. The CDR3 protein is CASSQDFRGLYF. CDR3 DNA: TGTGCCAGCAGTCAGGACTTCCGGGGCTTATACTTC.

This clonotype showed up many times. The chain employs TRBV7-2 and TRBJ1-2; TRBD1 aligns across 11 bases. The V segment lost 6 bases and the J segment 6 bases; nucleotides outside the gene matches: 12. The CDR3 has 16 amino acids. CDR1 and CDR2 from the germline V gene are SGHTA and FQGNSA. The CDR3 DNA follows: TGTGCCAGCAGTTTGTACCCCGGACAGGGGGCAAATGGCTACACCTTC. Translated: CASSLYPGQGANGYTF.

This clonotype was found a few times. J is TRBJ2-7 and V is TRBV5-1; 14 nucleotides agree with TRBD2. With V trimmed by 2 bases and J by 1 base, 5 bases remained unmatched. The germline V gene encodes CDR1 SGHRS and CDR2 YFSETQ. The CDR3 runs 17 residues. CDR3 DNA sequence: TGCGCCAGCAGCTTCGGACTAGCGGGGGGTTTATCCTACGAGCAGTACTTC. Protein: CASSFGLAGGLSYEQYF.

The sample holds a few counts of this clonotype. This chain connects TRBV7-9 to TRBJ2-7; D ambiguous. Germline V gene data show CDR1 as SEHNR and CDR2 as FQNEAQ (reference sequence). CDR3 length: 13 amino acids. V was shortened by 5 bases and J by 4 bases, with 12 bases between the two germline ends. The CDR3 loop reads CASSNYRLYEQYF. The CDR3 DNA follows: TGTGCCAGCAGCAACTACCGGCTTTACGAGCAGTACTTC.

This clonotype was counted many times. The chain is built from TRBV4-1 and TRBJ2-1; TRBD2 might be the D (5 bases). This CDR3 has 13 amino acids. V was clipped by 4 bases and J by 15 bases, with 19 bases between them. Germline CDR1 is MGHRA and CDR2 is YSYEKL. CDR3 residues: CASSPLLGGSAFF. Here the CDR3 DNA reads TGCGCCAGCAGCCCCCTTTTAGGTGGGAGTGCGTTCTTC.

Many counts were recorded for this clonotype. This rearrangement joins TRBV30 to TRBJ1-5; D is possibly TRBD1 (5 bases). This CDR3 comprises 15 residues. Germline-derived CDR1 and CDR2 are GTSNPN and SVGIG (reference sequence). V was shortened by 0 bases and J by 2 bases, with 11 bases between the two germline ends. DNA of the CDR3: TGTGCCTGGAGTGTAGGGGCCCTCGGCAATCAGCCCCAGCATTTT. Its translation is CAWSVGALGNQPQHF.

This clonotype was recorded at least ten times. The chain employs TRBV29-1 and TRBJ1-2; the D gene is possibly TRBD1 (6 bases). Trimming stripped 5 bases from V and 2 bases from J, with 9 bases between. CDR3 size: 12 residues. Germline lookup yields CDR1 SQVTM and CDR2 ANQGSEA. This CDR3 is CSVMDSNYGYTF. For the CDR3, the DNA is TGCAGCGTTATGGACAGCAACTATGGCTACACCTTC.

In its sample, this clonotype was seen many times. This chain connects TRBV20-1 to TRBJ2-1, with D uncertain. CDR1 DFQATT and CDR2 SNEGSKA come from the germline V gene (reference sequence). The CDR3 sequence is 14 residues long. The V and J ends lost 2 bases and 0 bases respectively, with 8 bases between them. This CDR3 is CSARKPSSYNEQFF. The DNA for the CDR3 is TGCAGTGCTAGAAAGCCTAGCTCCTACAATGAGCAGTTCTTC.

This clonotype occurred a few times. This chain joins TRBV5-1 and TRBJ1-2; possible D gene TRBD1, 5 bases. Germline V gives CDR1 SGHRS, CDR2 YFSETQ. V shed 4 bases and J shed 6 bases, with 13 bases lying between them. The CDR3 is 13 amino acids. The CDR3 loop is CASSPHGGNGYTF. CDR3 coding DNA: TGCGCCAGCAGCCCCCACGGGGGGAATGGCTACACCTTC.

This clonotype came up many times. The V and J genes are TRBV18 and TRBJ2-5; no firm D call. Trimming took 0 bases from V and 4 from J, leaving 15 bases between them. Germline CDR1 reads KGHSH; CDR2 reads LQKENI. This CDR3 has 16 amino acids. The CDR3: CASSPPVPPGGETQYF. The CDR3 nucleotides are TGTGCCAGCTCACCACCAGTTCCTCCGGGTGGAGAGACCCAGTACTTC.

In its sample, this clonotype was seen many times. The rearrangement links TRBV7-2 to TRBJ2-1; D is unresolved. The CDR3 has 14 residues. V was trimmed by 3 bases and J by 13 bases, leaving 19 bases between them. Germline values: CDR1 SGHTA, CDR2 FQGNSA. CDR3 loop: CASSFRREVPKQFF. CDR3 in DNA: TGTGCCAGCAGCTTCCGCCGCGAGGTCCCTAAACAGTTCTTC.

This clonotype was observed many times. The chain carries TRBV5-1 and TRBJ1-4; possible D gene TRBD1, 5 bases. The CDR3 sequence is 14 residues long. With 2 bases removed from V and 3 bases from J, the gap between germline ends came to 8 bases. Per the germline V gene, CDR1 is SGHRS and CDR2 is YFSETQ. For the CDR3, the DNA is TGCGCCAGCAGCTTCCGGGGCGCTAATGAAAAACTGTTTTTT. Its protein product is CASSFRGANEKLFF.

This clonotype was detected ten times or more. J is TRBJ1-2 and V is TRBV4-3; D ambiguous. This CDR3 is built from 14 residues. The ends were cut back, 0 bases at V and 8 bases at J, with 13 bases in the middle. Germline CDR1 and CDR2: LGHNA and YSLEER. Written as DNA, the CDR3 is TGCGCCAGCAGCCAAGATGGGGAGTCAACGGGCTACACCTTC. It encodes CASSQDGESTGYTF.

This clonotype came up many times. The rearrangement links TRBV6-5 to TRBJ1-1; no reliable D call. V was cut by 2 bases and J by 7 bases, with 11 bases left in between. CDR3 length: 13 residues. CDR1 and CDR2 from the germline V gene are MNHEY and SVGAGI. CDR3 in amino acids: CASSYASAFEAFF. CDR3 sequence (DNA): TGTGCCAGCAGTTACGCCTCCGCCTTTGAAGCTTTCTTT.

This clonotype appeared many times. This chain joins TRBV27 and TRBJ2-1; D is unresolved. Germline CDR1 and CDR2: MNHEY and SMNVEV (reference sequence). V lost 2 bases to trimming and J lost 2 bases, with 13 bases between them. This CDR3 spans 16 amino acids. The CDR3 reads CASSLSLGSTYNEQFF. DNA of the CDR3: TGTGCCAGCAGTTTAAGTCTTGGCAGCACCTACAATGAGCAGTTCTTC.

Note on this clonotype: This clone may be a read error of a much larger clone one base away. The chain has TRBV20-1 and TRBJ2-1, with 9 bases that match TRBD2. Looked up from germline, CDR1 is DFQATT and CDR2 is SNEGSKA (reference sequence). CDR3 length: 17 residues. CDR3 sequence reads: CSSRTAGGRAGYNEQFF. The CDR3 DNA follows: TGCAGTTCTAGGACGGCGGGCGGGAGGGCCGGTTACAATGAGCAGTTCTTC.

This clonotype has only a few counts. This chain connects TRBV5-1 to TRBJ2-1, with TRBD2 identical over 14 bases. Germline V lookup: CDR1 SGHRS, CDR2 YFSETQ. This CDR3 comprises 18 residues. V was clipped by 5 bases and J by 0 bases; unmatched bases: 7. The DNA for the CDR3 is TGCGCCAGCAGACCCGGACTAGCGGGAGGACTCTCCTACAATGAGCAGTTCTTC. It translates to CASRPGLAGGLSYNEQFF.

There are many counts of this clonotype. The chain joins TRBV29-1 to TRBJ2-7; 10 nucleotides align to TRBD1. V lost 5 bases to trimming and J lost 5 bases; unmatched junction nucleotides: 9. The length of the CDR3 is 14 residues. Germline V CDR1 and CDR2: SQVTM, ANQGSEA. The CDR3 coding sequence is TGCAGCGTTTTACGTCGACAGGGGGCAGACGAGCAGTACTTC. Translating it yields CSVLRRQGADEQYF.

This clonotype showed up many times. The chain links TRBV5-1 to TRBJ1-1; weak D call: TRBD1 (5 bases). This CDR3 region has 16 residues. Germline V gene sequence: CDR1 SGHRS, CDR2 YFSETQ. Trimming shortened V by 4 bases and J by 1 base, and 17 bases separated the two germline ends. CDR3 coding DNA: TGCGCCAGCAGCCCGGAGGGGACGGAGAAGAACACTGAAGCTTTCTTT. Encoded protein: CASSPEGTEKNTEAFF.

This clonotype was picked up many times. The V call is TRBV29-1, the J call TRBJ2-7; 8 bases are shared with TRBD1. The CDR3 loop spans 13 amino acids. The germline V gene encodes CDR1 SQVTM and CDR2 ANQGSEA. V lost 7 bases, J lost 4 bases, and 9 bases stayed unmatched. CDR3 loop: CSALTGDGYEQYF. The CDR3 nucleotides are TGCAGCGCTTTGACAGGGGACGGATACGAGCAGTACTTC.

This clonotype was seen a handful of times. The chain has TRBV7-9 and TRBJ2-7; D might be TRBD1 (5 bases). V was trimmed by 1 base and J by 2 bases, leaving 12 bases between them. This CDR3 is built from 15 residues. The germline V gene encodes CDR1 SEHNR and CDR2 FQNEAQ (reference sequence). This chain's CDR3 is CASSLGGLFPYEQYF. In nucleotides, the CDR3 is TGTGCCAGCAGCTTAGGGGGCCTGTTTCCCTACGAGCAGTACTTC.